The clone carrying this T cell receptor (beta chain) was found a few times. This specimen comes from a study of T cells after yellow fever vaccination. Study-wide background: Low-cell-number fractions underwent preparation using SMART-Seq v4 Ultra Low Input.

TCRdb re-called the 5' RACE reads through MiXCR, storing one row per CDR3 protein. The table includes a few hundred thousand distinct CDR3 sequences, around 16% detected once. V gave up 0 bases and J gave up 2 bases; unmatched junction bases: 2. The CDR3 extends over 16 amino acids. Germline lookup yields CDR1 MNHEY and CDR2 SVGAGI. The sequence was obtained from a man younger than 30 who received the YFV17D yellow fever vaccine. This chain joins TRBV6-5 and TRBJ2-2, with 8 nucleotides matching TRBD1. The sequences come from PBMCs, collected 5 days after the first yellow fever vaccination. CDR3 bases: TGTGCCAGCAGTTACTCGGCAGGGGGCAACACCGGGGAGCTGTTTTTT. Translation gives CASSYSAGGNTGELFF.